This T cell receptor beta chain was recorded in a study of cytomegalovirus exposure and HLA in healthy donors. This clone showed up just a few times. Antigen specificity is unknown. Study-level results: When analyzed later, a missense DCLRE1C variant was found to be linked to TCR beta V- and J-gene trimming. Analysis performed later found more than 15,000 TCR beta sequences associated with HLA alleles at 0.05 false discovery rate.

CDR3 length: 15 amino acids. CDR1 and CDR2 from the germline V gene are SNHLY and FYNNEI. V dropped 6 bases and J dropped 0 bases, with 14 bases sitting between them. The PCR ran on 60 Vbeta and 13 Jbeta primers. Here immunoSEQ multiplex PCR was the method, and the copy in TCRdb shows in-frame clones only, minus some. The sample records roughly 170,000 clones, over 65% being singletons. Sequenced material: PBMCs. This chain joins TRBV2 and TRBJ1-1; the D gene is possibly TRBD1 (6 bases). The receptor was derived from a female donor in good health and CMV-seronegative. The CDR3: CASRVNGQLNTEAFF. CDR3 DNA: TGTGCCAGCAGGGTTAATGGACAGCTGAACACTGAAGCTTTCTTT.